Below are 5 T cell receptor beta chains sequenced from a single sample in a study of blood T cell repertoires in COVID-19 (dated by TCRdb to about 2020). Preparation of the library involved the immunoSEQ multiplex PCR assay. TCRdb mirrors the immuneACCESS table, restricted to in-frame sequences. Some clones are absent from its copies; in checked studies, under half trace to an unresolved V gene, and the reason for the others is unknown. The sample table shows over 200,000 clones, and about 85% are seen once. The ten largest clones add up to more than 10% of the sample. Sequenced: PBMCs or T cells enriched from blood (not recorded which). These receptors all come from a man under 40 who had recovered from COVID-19.

This clone was detected once. The rearrangement links TRBV5-6 to TRBJ1-4, with D hard to call. Germline CDR1 and CDR2: SGHDT and YYEEEE. The CDR3 contains 14 residues. Trimming took 7 bases from V and 2 from J, leaving 12 bases between them. For the CDR3, the DNA is TGTGCCAGCTGGGAGAGGACTACTAATGAAAAACTGTTTTTT. It encodes CASWERTTNEKLFF. Variable domain in full (rest from reference TRBV5-6 and TRBJ1-4): DAGVTQSPTHLIKTRGQQVTLRCSPKSGHDTVSWYQQALGQGPQFIFQYYEEEERQRGNFPDRFSGHQFPNYSSELNVNALLLGDSALYLCASWERTTNEKLFFGSGTQLSVL.

The chain recombines TRBV2 with TRBJ2-2, with 9 bases fitting TRBD2. Germline V gene data show CDR1 as SNHLY and CDR2 as FYNNEI. This CDR3 spans 13 amino acids. The V gene end was trimmed by 11 bases and the J gene end by 4 bases; junction bases not matched to a gene: 5. Here the CDR3 DNA reads TGTGCCGGTAGACTAGCGGCCACCGGGGAGCTGTTTTTT. This sequence encodes CAGRLAATGELFF.

V usage is TRBV4-3 and J usage is TRBJ1-3, with D maybe TRBD1 (5 bases). V was trimmed by 1 base and J by 2 bases, leaving 6 bases between them. This CDR3 has 14 residues. Per the germline V gene, CDR1 is LGHNA and CDR2 is YSLEER. The CDR3 bases are TGCGCCAGCAGCCAAGGGACACCTGGAAACACCATATATTTT. This translates into CASSQGTPGNTIYF.

This rearrangement joins TRBV11-3 to TRBJ2-1; 13 positions match TRBD2. CDR3 size: 15 residues. The junction had 7 bases not matched to a gene; V was cut back by 5 bases and J by 9 bases. Germline CDR1 is SGHNT and CDR2 is YENEEA. In DNA form, the CDR3 reads TGTGCCAGCAGCCGTGGACTAGCGGGAGTGGGTGAGCAGTTCTTC. Translation: CASSRGLAGVGEQFF. Filled out from reference TRBV11-3 and TRBJ2-1, the complete variable domain reads EAGVVQSPRYKIIEKKQPVAFWCNPISGHNTLYWYLQNLGQGPELLIRYENEEAVDDSQLPKDRFSAERLKGVDSTLKIQPAELGDSAVYLCASSRGLAGVGEQFFGPGTRLTVL.

The V call is TRBV30, the J call TRBJ1-2; the D gene is possibly TRBD1 (5 bases). V lost 2 bases, J lost 8 bases, and 24 bases lay in between. The length of the CDR3 is 16 residues. Germline CDR1 reads GTSNPN; CDR2 reads SVGIG (reference sequence). The CDR3 reads CAWSTAGGRGVRGYTF. The CDR3 DNA sequence: TGTGCCTGGAGTACCGCCGGGGGGAGGGGAGTAAGAGGCTACACCTTC.